This T cell receptor (beta chain) was captured in a study of molecular identifiers for immune sequencing clone quantification. Previously described methods and listed TCR primers were used for bulk TCR libraries. MiXCR was run by TCRdb on the PCR reads, yielding one entry per CDR3 protein. Of under 600,000 distinct CDR3 sequences in the sample, around 25% are singletons; the top ten hold 0.7% to 0.9%. This clonotype was detected only a few times. Its antigen remains unknown. Study-level findings and limits: Barcodes shared by identical TCR molecules could lead to underestimated sizes of highly expanded clones.

Germline CDR1 reads MNHEY; CDR2 reads SVGEGT. The CDR3 covers 17 residues. V gave up 2 bases and J gave up 1 base; unmatched junction bases: 7. The sequenced material came from naive CD8+ T cells from blood, with Jurkat cell RNA spiked in. The subset here: FACS-sorted CD8+CD4-CCR7+CD45RA+ naive T cells. This chain links TRBV6-2 or TRBV6-3 with TRBJ2-3; 9 bases line up with TRBD2. The receptor's source is a human donor in good health. Some libraries in this study had Jurkat cell RNA spiked in. The CDR3 sequence is CASSYPSGNWGTDTQYF. Here the CDR3 DNA reads TGTGCCAGCAGTTACCCTAGCGGGAACTGGGGCACAGATACGCAGTATTTT.